The clone carrying this T cell receptor beta chain came up many times. Its antigen is not known. The authors took PBMCs from roughly 9.3 ml fresh peripheral blood. The sample belongs to a study of T cells in Graves' hyperthyroidism and ophthalmopathy. Findings of the study overall: Peripheral blood also featured most of the thyroid clonotypes expanded above 0.001. Through a model of 13 V-J features, ophthalmopathy was separated from stable hyperthyroidism.

The source material, RNA transcripts, was used to amplify TCR beta CDR3 regions. First-round RT-PCR of the TCR CDR3 relied on the HTBI primer set. One entry per CDR3 protein, called by TCRdb with MiXCR from the multiplex PCR reads. The sample consists of about 420,000 distinct CDR3 sequences, around 14% of them appearing once. This TCR was sampled from a woman younger than 30 with Graves' hyperthyroidism. Sequenced sample: blood.

The CDR3, as DNA: TGTGCCAGCAGTTTTGAACTAGCGGGAGGTTCCTACGAGCAGTACTTC. Translating it yields CASSFELAGGSYEQYF. The V gene is TRBV28, the J gene TRBJ2-7; the match to TRBD2 covers 12 bases. In germline, CDR1 is MDHEN, CDR2 SYDVKM. The CDR3 is 16 residues long. The trim removed 3 bases at V and 1 base at J, leaving 4 bases unmatched.